This T cell receptor (beta chain) is drawn from a study of CD8 T cells in Susac syndrome. The germline V gene has CDR1 MNHEY and CDR2 SMNVEV (reference sequence). The V end was cut by 6 bases, the J end by 2 bases, with 16 bases between. The CDR3 is 15 amino acids. Reverse transcription used about 0.45 to 1 ug RNA and random hexamers. An immunoSEQ multiplex PCR amplified TCR beta CDR3 over 54 Vbeta and 13 Jbeta. Each CDR3 protein is one row after TCRdb ran MiXCR on the immunoSEQ multiplex PCR reads. In the table there are over 100,000 distinct CDR3 sequences, 85% to 95% of which are singletons. Sequencing targeted TCR beta in blood CD8+ and CD4+ T cells. The CD8+ and CD4+ T cells were isolated magnetically using a negative isolation approach, whereas the TEMRA cells were enriched by FACS. About this clonotype: Its target is not known.

General observations from the study: By the study's own acknowledgment, its TCR sequencing and HLA analysis included relatively few individuals.

The chain joins TRBV27 to TRBJ2-5, with D unresolved. The specimen was CD8+ T cells from PBMCs. The source of this sequence is a human donor in good health. The CDR3 loop is CASSYGLNVQETQYF. The CDR3 DNA reads as TGTGCCAGCAGCTACGGGTTAAATGTTCAAGAGACCCAGTACTTC.